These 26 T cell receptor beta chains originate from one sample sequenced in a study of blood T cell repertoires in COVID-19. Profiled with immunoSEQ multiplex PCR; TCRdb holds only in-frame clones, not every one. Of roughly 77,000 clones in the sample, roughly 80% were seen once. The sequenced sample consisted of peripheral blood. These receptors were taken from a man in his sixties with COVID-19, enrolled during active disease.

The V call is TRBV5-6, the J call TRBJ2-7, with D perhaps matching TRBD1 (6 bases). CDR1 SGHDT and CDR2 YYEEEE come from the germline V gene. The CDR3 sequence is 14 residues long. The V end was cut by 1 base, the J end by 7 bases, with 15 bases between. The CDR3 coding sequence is TGTGCCAGCAGCTTGTTACAGGGACGACGGGAGCAGTACTTC. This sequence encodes CASSLLQGRREQYF.

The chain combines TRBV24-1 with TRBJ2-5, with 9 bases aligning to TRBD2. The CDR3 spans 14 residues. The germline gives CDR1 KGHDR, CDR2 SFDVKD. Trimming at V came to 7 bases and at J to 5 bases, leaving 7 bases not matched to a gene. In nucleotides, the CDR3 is TGTGCCACCAGGACTAGCGGATCTCAGGAGACCCAGTACTTC. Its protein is CATRTSGSQETQYF.

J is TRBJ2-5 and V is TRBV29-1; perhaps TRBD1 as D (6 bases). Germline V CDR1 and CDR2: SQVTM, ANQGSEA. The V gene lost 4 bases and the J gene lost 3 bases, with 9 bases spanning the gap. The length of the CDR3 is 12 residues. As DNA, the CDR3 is TGCAGCGTTGGATGGACAGAAGAGACCCAGTACTTC. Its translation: CSVGWTEETQYF.

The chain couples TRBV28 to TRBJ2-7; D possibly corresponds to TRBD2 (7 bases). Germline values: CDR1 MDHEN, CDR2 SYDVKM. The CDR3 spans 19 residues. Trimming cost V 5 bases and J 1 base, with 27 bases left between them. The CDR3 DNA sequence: TGTGCCAGCAGTCCCCAACGATTTGGGGGGGGACATACGTCCTACGAGCAGTACTTC. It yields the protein CASSPQRFGGGHTSYEQYF.

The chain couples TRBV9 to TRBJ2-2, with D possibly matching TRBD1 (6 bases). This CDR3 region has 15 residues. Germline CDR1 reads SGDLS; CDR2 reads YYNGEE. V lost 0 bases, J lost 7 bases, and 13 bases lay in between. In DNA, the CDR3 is TGTGCCAGCAGCGTAGAACAGGGCGGTGACGGGGAGCTGTTTTTT. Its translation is CASSVEQGGDGELFF.

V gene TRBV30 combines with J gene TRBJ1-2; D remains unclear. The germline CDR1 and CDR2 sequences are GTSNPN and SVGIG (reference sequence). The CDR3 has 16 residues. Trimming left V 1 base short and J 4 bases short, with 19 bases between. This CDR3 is CAWSDFDPTVPYGYTF. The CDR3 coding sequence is TGTGCCTGGAGTGATTTTGACCCAACAGTCCCCTATGGCTACACCTTC.

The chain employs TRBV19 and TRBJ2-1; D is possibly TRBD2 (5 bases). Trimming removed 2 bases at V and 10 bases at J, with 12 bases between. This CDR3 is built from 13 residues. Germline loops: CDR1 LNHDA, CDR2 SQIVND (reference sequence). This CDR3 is CASSIRGPGEQFF. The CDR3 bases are TGTGCCAGTAGTATAAGAGGGCCAGGAGAGCAGTTCTTC.

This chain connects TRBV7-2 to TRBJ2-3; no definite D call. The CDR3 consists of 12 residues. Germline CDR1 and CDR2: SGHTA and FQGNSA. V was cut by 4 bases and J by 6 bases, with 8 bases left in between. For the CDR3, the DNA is TGTGCCAGCAGCTCGACACAGGATACGCAGTATTTT. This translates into CASSSTQDTQYF.

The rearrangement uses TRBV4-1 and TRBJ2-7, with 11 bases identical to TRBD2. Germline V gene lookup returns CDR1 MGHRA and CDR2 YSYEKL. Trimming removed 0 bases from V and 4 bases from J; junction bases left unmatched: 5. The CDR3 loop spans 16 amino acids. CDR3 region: CASSQDALAGAYEQYF. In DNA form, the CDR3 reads TGCGCCAGCAGCCAAGATGCACTAGCGGGGGCATACGAGCAGTACTTC.

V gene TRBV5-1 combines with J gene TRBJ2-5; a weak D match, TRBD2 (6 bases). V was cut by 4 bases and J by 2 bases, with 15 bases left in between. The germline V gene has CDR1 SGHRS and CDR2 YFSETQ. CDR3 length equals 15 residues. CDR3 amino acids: CASSIGTQVQETQYF. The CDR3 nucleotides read TGCGCCAGCAGCATCGGGACTCAGGTGCAAGAGACCCAGTACTTC.

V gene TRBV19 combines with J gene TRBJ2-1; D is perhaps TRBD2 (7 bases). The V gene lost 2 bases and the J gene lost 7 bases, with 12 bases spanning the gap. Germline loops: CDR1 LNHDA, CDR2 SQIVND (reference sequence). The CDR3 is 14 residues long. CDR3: CASSIRTRGNEQFF. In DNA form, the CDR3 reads TGTGCCAGTAGTATAAGGACTAGGGGGAATGAGCAGTTCTTC.

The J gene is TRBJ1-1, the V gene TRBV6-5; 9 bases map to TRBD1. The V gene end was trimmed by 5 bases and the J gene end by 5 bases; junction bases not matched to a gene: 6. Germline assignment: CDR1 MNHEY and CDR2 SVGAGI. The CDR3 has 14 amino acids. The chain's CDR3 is CASSIRQGGTEAFF. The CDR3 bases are TGTGCCAGCAGTATACGACAGGGGGGGACTGAAGCTTTCTTT.

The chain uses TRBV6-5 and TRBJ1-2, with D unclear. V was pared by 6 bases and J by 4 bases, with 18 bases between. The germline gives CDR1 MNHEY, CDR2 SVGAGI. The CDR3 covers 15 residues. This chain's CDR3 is CASSDPGTAFYGYTF. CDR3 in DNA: TGTGCCAGCAGCGACCCCGGTACAGCATTCTATGGCTACACCTTC.

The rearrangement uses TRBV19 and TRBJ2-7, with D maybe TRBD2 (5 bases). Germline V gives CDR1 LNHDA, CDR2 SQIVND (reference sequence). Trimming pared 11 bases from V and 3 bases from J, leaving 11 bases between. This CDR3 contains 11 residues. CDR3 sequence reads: CASPGDYEQYF. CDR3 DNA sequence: TGTGCCTCGCCCGGGGACTACGAGCAGTACTTC.

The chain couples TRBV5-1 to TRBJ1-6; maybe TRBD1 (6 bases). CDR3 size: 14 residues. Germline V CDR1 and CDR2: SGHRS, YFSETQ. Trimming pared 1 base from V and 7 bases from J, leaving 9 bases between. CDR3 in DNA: TGCGCCAGCAGCTTGTCAGGGGACAATTCACCCCTCCACTTT. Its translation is CASSLSGDNSPLHF.

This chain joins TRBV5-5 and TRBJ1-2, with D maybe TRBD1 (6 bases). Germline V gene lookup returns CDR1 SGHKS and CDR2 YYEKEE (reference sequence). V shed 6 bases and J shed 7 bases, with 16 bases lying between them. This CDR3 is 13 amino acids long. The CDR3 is CASTLEGVSGYTF. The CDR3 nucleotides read TGTGCCAGCACCCTTGAGGGGGTGAGTGGCTACACCTTC.

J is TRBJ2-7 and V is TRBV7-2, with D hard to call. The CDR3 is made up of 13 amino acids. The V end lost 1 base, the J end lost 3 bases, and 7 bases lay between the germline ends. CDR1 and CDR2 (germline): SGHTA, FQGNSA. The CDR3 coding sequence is TGTGCCAGCAGCTTAGGGCGACTCTACGAGCAGTACTTC. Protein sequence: CASSLGRLYEQYF.

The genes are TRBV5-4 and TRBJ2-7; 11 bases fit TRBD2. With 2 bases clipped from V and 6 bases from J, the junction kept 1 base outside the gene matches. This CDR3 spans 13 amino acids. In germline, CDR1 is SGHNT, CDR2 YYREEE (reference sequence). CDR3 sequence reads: CASSLLAGAEQYF. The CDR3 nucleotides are TGTGCCAGCAGCTTACTAGCGGGAGCCGAGCAGTACTTC.

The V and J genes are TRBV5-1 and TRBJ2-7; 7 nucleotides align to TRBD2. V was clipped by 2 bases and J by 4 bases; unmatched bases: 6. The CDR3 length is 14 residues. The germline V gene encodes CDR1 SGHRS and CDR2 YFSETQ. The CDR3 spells CASSFSSGSYEQYF. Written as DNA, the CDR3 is TGCGCCAGCAGCTTCTCTAGCGGCAGTTACGAGCAGTACTTC.

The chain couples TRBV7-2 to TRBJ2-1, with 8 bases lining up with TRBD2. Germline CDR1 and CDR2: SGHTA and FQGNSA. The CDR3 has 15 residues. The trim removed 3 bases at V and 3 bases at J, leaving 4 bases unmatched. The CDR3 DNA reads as TGTGCCAGCAGCTTCAACAGCGGGAGCTACAATGAGCAGTTCTTC. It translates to CASSFNSGSYNEQFF.

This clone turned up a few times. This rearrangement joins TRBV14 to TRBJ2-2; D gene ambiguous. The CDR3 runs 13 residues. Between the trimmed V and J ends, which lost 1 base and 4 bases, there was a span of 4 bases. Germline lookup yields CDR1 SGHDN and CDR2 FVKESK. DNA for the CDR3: TGTGCCAGCAGCCAAGCTTTCACCGGGGAGCTGTTTTTT. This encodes CASSQAFTGELFF.

The CDR3 nucleotides read TGTGCCTGGAGTGTACCAGGCGGGGGAGATACGCAGTATTTT. It encodes CAWSVPGGGDTQYF. This chain links TRBV30 with TRBJ2-3; TRBD2 aligns across 7 bases. Trimming at V came to 0 bases and at J to 5 bases, leaving 5 bases not matched to a gene. Germline CDR1 is GTSNPN and CDR2 is SVGIG (reference sequence). This CDR3 is 14 amino acids long.

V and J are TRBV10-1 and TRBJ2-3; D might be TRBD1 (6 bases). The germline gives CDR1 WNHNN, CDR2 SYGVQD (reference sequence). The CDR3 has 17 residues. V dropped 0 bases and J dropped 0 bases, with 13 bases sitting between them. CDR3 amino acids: CASSESGDMASTDTQYF. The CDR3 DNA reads TGCGCCAGCAGTGAGTCGGGGGACATGGCAAGCACAGATACGCAGTATTTT.

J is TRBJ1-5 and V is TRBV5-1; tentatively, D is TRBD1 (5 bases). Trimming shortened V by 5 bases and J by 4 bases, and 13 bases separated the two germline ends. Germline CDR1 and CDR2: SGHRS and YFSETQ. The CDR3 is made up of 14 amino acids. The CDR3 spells CASRPDGGNQPQHF. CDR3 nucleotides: TGCGCCAGCAGGCCGGACGGGGGGAATCAGCCCCAGCATTTT.

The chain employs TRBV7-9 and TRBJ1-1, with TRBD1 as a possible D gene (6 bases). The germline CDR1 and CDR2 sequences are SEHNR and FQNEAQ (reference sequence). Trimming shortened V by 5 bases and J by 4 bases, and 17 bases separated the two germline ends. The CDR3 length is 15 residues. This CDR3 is CASSQRGGAGTEAFF. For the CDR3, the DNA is TGTGCCAGCAGCCAAAGGGGGGGCGCCGGCACTGAAGCTTTCTTT. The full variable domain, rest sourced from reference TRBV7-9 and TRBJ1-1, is DTGVSQNPRHKITKRGQNVTFRCDPISEHNRLYWYRQTLGQGPEFLTYFQNEAQLEKSRLLSDRFSAERPKGSFSTLEIQRTEQGDSAMYLCASSQRGGAGTEAFFGQGTRLTVV.

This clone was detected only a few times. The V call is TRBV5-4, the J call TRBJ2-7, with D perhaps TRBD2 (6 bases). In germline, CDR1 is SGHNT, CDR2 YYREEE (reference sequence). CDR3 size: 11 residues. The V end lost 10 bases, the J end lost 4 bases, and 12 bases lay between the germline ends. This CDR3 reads CAFTGVYEQYF. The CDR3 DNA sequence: TGTGCCTTTACGGGAGTTTACGAGCAGTACTTC.